The rows below give T cell receptor beta chains drawn from one sample of a study of siplizumab effects on memory and regulatory T cells. Assay used: immunoSEQ multiplex PCR; TCRdb lists only in-frame clones, some missing. In the table there are roughly 100,000 clones, approximately 90% of which are singletons. The specimen sequenced was CD4+ T cells sorted from blood. These receptors all stem from a human donor in good health. CDR3s include the opening cysteine and the closing phenylalanine or tryptophan. D genes are given only for firm matches.

j_call | v_call | d_call | cdr3_nt | cdr3_aa
TRBJ1-4 | TRBV27 | . | TGTGCCAGCAGCCCAGACGAATTTCTCCCAGGGCGTAAAAATGAAAAACTGTTTTTT | CASSPDEFLPGRKNEKLFF
TRBJ2-1 | TRBV10-2 | . | TGCGCCAGCAGTGTGGGGACTGGCGACAATGAGCAGTTCTTC | CASSVGTGDNEQFF
TRBJ2-3 | TRBV30 | . | TGTGCCTGGAGGGGGGTCTCCGATACGCAGTATTTT | CAWRGVSDTQYF
TRBJ2-1 | TRBV30 | TRBD2 | TGTGCCTGTAGGACTAGCGGGAGGGCCAGCTACAATGAGCAGTTCTTC | CACRTSGRASYNEQFF
TRBJ1-4 | TRBV5-1 | . | TGCGCCAGCAGCTCACGCATGGGACGGGGTGATGAAAAACTGTTTTTT | CASSSRMGRGDEKLFF
TRBJ1-6 | TRBV2 | . | TGTGCCGGCAGGGGCTATAATTCACCCCTCCACTTT | CAGRGYNSPLHF
TRBJ2-5 | TRBV6-6 | . | TGTGCCAGCACTCCCTTCAACGGGGAGACCCAGTACTTC | CASTPFNGETQYF
TRBJ2-7 | TRBV30 | TRBD2 | TGTGCCTGGAGTATGCCGGGACTACTGACTTACGAGCAGTACTTC | CAWSMPGLLTYEQYF
TRBJ1-1 | TRBV4-1 | . | TGCGCCAGCAGCCAACCCGTTGAGGGGGGGCGAATCACTGAAGCTTTCTTT | CASSQPVEGGRITEAFF
TRBJ1-6 | TRBV6-6 | . | TGTGCCAGCAGTTACTCGACAAGGGGTAGGAGTTCACCCCTCCACTTT | CASSYSTRGRSSPLHF